This passage covers 11 T cell receptor beta chains from one sample sequenced in a study of cytotoxic CD8 clonotypes in ibrutinib-treated CLL (dated by TCRdb to 2020 to 2022). The receptor library was made with the immunoSEQ multiplex PCR assay. Drawn from immuneACCESS, this table holds only the in-frame rearrangements with V and J called that TCRdb kept. Clones are partly lost; checked studies trace under half to an unresolved V gene and leave the rest unexplained. The sample yields roughly 200,000 clones; about three quarters were counted once. Together, the top ten hold 5.5% to 6% of the sample. The sample's time point label is to be understood as: 12 to 13 months on ibrutinib. The input for sequencing was PBMCs, taken after 12 months of ibrutinib treatment. These receptors all stem from a human donor with chronic lymphocytic leukemia.

This clone was seen only a few times. The gene calls are TRBV11-3 and TRBJ2-2, with D hard to call. This CDR3 has 13 amino acids. The germline V and J ends were trimmed by 8 bases and 2 bases, with 9 bases remaining between them. Germline V gene lookup returns CDR1 SGHNT and CDR2 YENEEA. The CDR3, as DNA: TGTGCCAGCTGCAAAGGAAACACCGGGGAGCTGTTTTTT. Its translation is CASCKGNTGELFF.

V is TRBV29-1 and J is TRBJ2-7; TRBD2 matches at 10 bases. Looked up from germline, CDR1 is SQVTM and CDR2 is ANQGSEA. With V trimmed by 3 bases and J by 3 bases, 17 bases remained unmatched. The CDR3 sequence is 18 residues long. The CDR3 DNA sequence: TGCAGCGTTGACCCCCCCGGCGGTCAGCGGGAGGGCCGCTACGAGCAGTACTTC. Translation: CSVDPPGGQREGRYEQYF.

The CDR3 sequence is CAISESQGSIQPQHF. Here the CDR3 DNA reads TGTGCCATCAGTGAATCGCAGGGTTCGATTCAGCCCCAGCATTTT. The rearrangement uses TRBV10-3 and TRBJ1-5, with a weak D call TRBD1 (5 bases). The V gene lost 3 bases and the J gene lost 6 bases, with 15 bases spanning the gap. The germline gives CDR1 ENHRY, CDR2 SYGVKD. The CDR3 covers 15 residues.

Many counts were recorded for this clone. The chain carries TRBV4-1 and TRBJ1-1, with a weak D call TRBD1 (5 bases). The CDR3 consists of 15 residues. V was trimmed by 1 base and J by 2 bases, leaving 11 bases between them. Germline values: CDR1 MGHRA, CDR2 YSYEKL. The CDR3 is CASSQGLGDNTEAFF. CDR3 nucleotide sequence: TGCGCCAGCAGCCAAGGACTAGGGGATAACACTGAAGCTTTCTTT.

V is TRBV28 and J is TRBJ1-2; weak D call: TRBD1 (5 bases). CDR3 size: 13 residues. Trimming stripped 7 bases from V and 3 bases from J, with 12 bases between. Germline CDR1 and CDR2: MDHEN and SYDVKM. CDR3 DNA sequence: TGTGCCAGCACGTCCGGGGCAGACTATGGCTACACCTTC. It yields the protein CASTSGADYGYTF.

For the CDR3, the DNA is TGCGCCAGCAGCCCGGGACGGATAAACATTCAGTACTTC. This encodes CASSPGRINIQYF. This sequence joins TRBV4-3 and TRBJ2-4, with D possibly being TRBD1 or TRBD2 (5 bases each). The germline V and J ends were trimmed by 4 bases and 6 bases, with 10 bases remaining between them. The CDR3 runs 13 residues. Germline CDR1 and CDR2: LGHNA and YSLEER.

The chain is built from TRBV9 and TRBJ2-4; D ambiguous. This CDR3 is built from 15 residues. Germline V gene lookup returns CDR1 SGDLS and CDR2 YYNGEE. V lost 0 bases and J lost 3, with 10 bases in between. The CDR3, as DNA: TGTGCCAGCAGCGTAGGAGGAGCAGTCAAAAACATTCAGTACTTC. Translation gives CASSVGGAVKNIQYF.

This clone was recorded only once. The chain carries TRBV30 and TRBJ1-6; possible D gene TRBD1, 5 bases. CDR1 GTSNPN and CDR2 SVGIG come from the germline V gene (reference sequence). V lost 3 bases and J 0 bases, leaving 12 bases between the germline ends. This CDR3 contains 16 residues. The CDR3 bases are TGTGCCTGGAGACCTTTCGACAGCTCCTATAATTCACCCCTCCACTTT. Its translation is CAWRPFDSSYNSPLHF.

This clone was observed a single time. This chain uses TRBV2 with TRBJ2-6; D may match TRBD1 or TRBD2 (5 bases each). The CDR3 length is 17 residues. Germline V CDR1 and CDR2: SNHLY, FYNNEI. Trimming cost V 7 bases and J 2 bases, with 18 bases left between them. The CDR3 nucleotides read TGTGCCAGCAACGTACCGGGGCAGGTTACTGGGGCCAACGTCCTGACTTTC. Translated: CASNVPGQVTGANVLTF.

The V call is TRBV5-4, the J call TRBJ2-1; D call uncertain. Trimming cost V 0 bases and J 4 bases, with 11 bases left between them. CDR1 is SGHNT and CDR2 is YYREEE in the germline V gene (reference sequence). CDR3 size: 15 residues. CDR3 sequence reads: CASSLAINEYNEQFF. The CDR3 region has the DNA TGTGCCAGCAGCTTGGCCATTAATGAATACAATGAGCAGTTCTTC.

The chain combines TRBV7-3 with TRBJ1-6; D remains ambiguous. This CDR3 spans 15 amino acids. Germline-derived CDR1 and CDR2 are SGHTA and FQGTGA. V was shortened by 3 bases and J by 8 bases, with 14 bases between the two germline ends. CDR3 amino acids: CASSFGPDDYSPLHF. CDR3 coding DNA: TGTGCCAGCAGCTTTGGACCGGATGATTATTCACCCCTCCACTTT. Complete variable domain (other parts from reference TRBV7-3 and TRBJ1-6): GAGVSQTPSNKVTEKGKYVELRCDPISGHTALYWYRQSLGQGPEFLIYFQGTGAADDSGLPNDRFFAVRPEGSVSTLKIQRTERGDSAVYLCASSFGPDDYSPLHFGNGTRLTVT.